This T cell receptor (beta chain) stems from a study of vaccination and CD4 T cells after COVID-19 (dated by TCRdb to 2022 to 2024). In terms of the full investigation: SARS-CoV-2 positivity had been established in the convalescent patients by nasal swab PCR, and mild disease was recorded in eight to ten of these patients and severe disease in one. Six males and four females were included in the convalescent cohort, with two Hispanic individuals, seven Caucasians, two Asians and one multiracial person represented. Two doses of either the Pfizer-BioNTech BNT162b2 vaccine (n=8) or the Moderna mRNA-1273 vaccine (n=2) were administered to participants. Post-COVID blood samples from convalescent patients were collected a median of approximately 100 days after diagnosis, with a range of 35 to 161 days. Post-vaccine blood samples were collected a median of approximately 68 days after the second vaccine dose, ranging from about 13 to 250 days. The cultures were stimulated with overlapping spike peptide pools from SARS-CoV-2 and from the common cold coronaviruses HCoV-NL63, HCoV-OC43 and HCoV-229E. In control cultures, a CEFX viral epitope pool was used as positive control, an HIV-1 Nef peptide pool was used as negative control, or no peptide was added. The spike-specific CD4+ TCR repertoire was compared before and after mRNA vaccination in approximately 9 COVID-19 convalescent patients and several infection-naive healthy vaccine recipients. Results the study describes overall, beyond this receptor: An increase in the median number of SARS-CoV-2-reactive clonotypes from more than 20 after infection to 38 after vaccination was observed, but the change was not found to be significant. Relatively few convalescent patients were included in the study, and early timepoints after natural infection were not analyzed. Of the vaccine-specific clones found in convalescent patients, nearly all (304 of 307) were mono-reactive for SARS-CoV-2 spike instead of being cross-reactive with common cold coronaviruses. Among convalescent patients, a median about 86% of the SARS-CoV-2-reactive clones seen after vaccination appeared only after vaccination, which suggests priming specific to the vaccine.

V is pared back by 5 bases and J by 8 bases, with 16 bases lying between the germline termini. In the germline V gene, CDR1 corresponds to MDHEN and CDR2 to SYDVKM. The CDR3 holds 15 amino acids from the cysteine to the phenylalanine. Only CDR3 DNA is held: 45 bases, read in frame from base 1. With regard to this clonotype: Its antigen target is currently unknown. Per-base qualities were not stored, and no clone one base away is much larger.

Library preparation used PCR. DNA from cultured CD4+ T cells underwent TCR sequencing with the Oncomine TCR Beta short-read assay at the Johns Hopkins FTIC core. The QIAamp micro DNA kit was used to extract genomic DNA from the cultured CD4+ T cells. The Oncomine TCR Beta libraries from cultured CD4+ T cells were pooled using unique dual indexes and then sequenced on an Illumina iSeq 100. As for how the authors treated the data: Non-productive sequences were filtered out, and CDR3s that did not start with C, did not end with F or W, or were shorter than 7 amino acids were discarded. The MANAFEST web application was used to identify antigen-specific clonotypes by comparing peptide-stimulated wells against reference wells and other culture wells. Positive clones required FDR below 0.05, an odds ratio above 5, and productive frequency above 0.1% in at least two of three replicate wells. Cross-reactive clonotypes were defined as significantly expanded in both SARS-CoV-2 spike wells and at least one common cold coronavirus spike condition. Using R version 3.6.1, CDR3 homology was evaluated through Levenshtein distances (stringdist) along with unrooted phylogenetic trees (ape). TCRdb took the public reads, trimmed them with fastp at Q25, ran MiXCR for clone calling and kept in-frame beta chains. Each CDR3 protein gets just one entry, which takes the most common genes and DNA from the rows behind it. TCRdb assigned the V and J calls; the authors' analysis was not used. This sample holds some 15,000 distinct CDR3 sequences; less than 30% were observed only once. The leading ten clones occupy about 20% of the sample.

Explained via the paper, the treatment or condition label denotes: approximately nine-day PBMC culture with coronavirus spike peptide pools or control peptides (ViraFEST assay). The ViraFEST assay was used in the study, in which antigen-specific T cells were expanded with peptide pools and expanded clonotypes were subsequently identified by TCR sequencing. The positive SARS-CoV-2 PCR tests of the convalescent patients were dated from March to December 2020, before the Alpha, Beta and Delta variants emerged in the United States. PBMCs were cultured at about 2 million per well in IMDM supplemented with around 5.5% human AB serum and 10 IU/ml IL-2, with approximately 9.5 ug/ml peptide pools added. On days 3 and 7, half of the culture medium was replaced with fresh IL-2-containing medium. After about nine days of culture, CD4+ T cells were isolated by negative selection with the EasySep CD4+ T cell isolation kit. PBMCs were separated from whole blood using Ficoll-Paque Plus gradient centrifugation and then either used fresh or cryopreserved at -140C. Each culture condition was generally run in triplicate wells.

The sample consisted of cultured CD4+ T cells from blood. The rearrangement combines TRBV28 with TRBJ1-6; no D segment can be confidently identified. The TCR originated in a human donor with COVID-19. The DNA sequence is TGTGCCAGCAGTATCCGGACCCTGAGGGATTCACCCCTCCACTTT. This encodes CASSIRTLRDSPLHF.